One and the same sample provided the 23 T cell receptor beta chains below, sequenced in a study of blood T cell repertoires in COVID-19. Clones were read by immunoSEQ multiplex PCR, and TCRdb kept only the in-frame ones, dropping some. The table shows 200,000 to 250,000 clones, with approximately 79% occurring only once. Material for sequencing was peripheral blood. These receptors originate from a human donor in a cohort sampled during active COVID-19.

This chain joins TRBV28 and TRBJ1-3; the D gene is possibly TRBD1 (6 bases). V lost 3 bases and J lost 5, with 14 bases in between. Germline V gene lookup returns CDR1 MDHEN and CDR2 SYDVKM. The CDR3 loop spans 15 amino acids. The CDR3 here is CASSLVFTGRNTIYF. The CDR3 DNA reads TGTGCCAGCAGTTTGGTATTCACAGGGCGAAACACCATATATTTT.

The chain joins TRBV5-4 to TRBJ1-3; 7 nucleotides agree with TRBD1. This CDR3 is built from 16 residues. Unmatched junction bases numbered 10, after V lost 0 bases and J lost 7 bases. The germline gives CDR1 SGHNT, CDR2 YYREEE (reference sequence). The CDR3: CASSLEGTRGRNTIYF. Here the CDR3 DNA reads TGTGCCAGCAGCTTGGAAGGTACCAGGGGGAGGAACACCATATATTTT. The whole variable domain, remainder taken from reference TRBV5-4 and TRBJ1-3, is ETGVTQSPTHLIKTRGQQVTLRCSSQSGHNTVSWYQQALGQGPQFIFQYYREEENGRGNFPPRFSGLQFPNYSSELNVNALELDDSALYLCASSLEGTRGRNTIYFGEGSWLTVV.

CDR3 sequence reads: CASSVRGSETQYF. The DNA for the CDR3 is TGTGCCAGTAGTGTAAGAGGGAGCGAGACCCAGTACTTC. The chain carries TRBV19 and TRBJ2-5, with D perhaps TRBD2 (5 bases). The ends were cut back, 5 bases at V and 5 bases at J, with 12 bases in the middle. CDR1 is LNHDA and CDR2 is SQIVND in the germline V gene (reference sequence). The CDR3 sequence is 13 residues long. Full variable domain (remainder filled in from reference TRBV19 and TRBJ2-5): DGGITQSPKYLFRKEGQNVTLSCEQNLNHDAMYWYRQDPGQGLRLIYYSQIVNDFQKGDIAEGYSVSREKKESFPLTVTSAQKNPTAFYLCASSVRGSETQYFGPGTRLLVL.

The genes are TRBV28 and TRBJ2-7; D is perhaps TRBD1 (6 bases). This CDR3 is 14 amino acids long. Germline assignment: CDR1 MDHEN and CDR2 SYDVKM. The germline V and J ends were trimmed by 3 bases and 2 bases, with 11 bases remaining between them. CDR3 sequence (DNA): TGTGCCAGCAGTTTGGGGGACACCCCCTACGAGCAGTACTTC. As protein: CASSLGDTPYEQYF.

The CDR3 DNA reads as TGTGCCTGGAGTGTACTCGGTCGGGGGGACACTGAAGCTTTCTTT. It specifies CAWSVLGRGDTEAFF. V is TRBV30 and J is TRBJ1-1; D perhaps matches TRBD1 (5 bases). V lost 0 bases, J lost 3 bases, and 14 bases lay in between. Germline assignment: CDR1 GTSNPN and CDR2 SVGIG (reference sequence). The CDR3 runs 15 residues.

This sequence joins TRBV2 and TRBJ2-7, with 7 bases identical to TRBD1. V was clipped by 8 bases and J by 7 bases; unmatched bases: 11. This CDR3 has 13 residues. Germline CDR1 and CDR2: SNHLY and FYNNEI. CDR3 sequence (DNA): TGTGCCAGCGAAGATATGACAGGGTATGAGCAGTACTTC. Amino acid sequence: CASEDMTGYEQYF.

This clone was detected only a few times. CDR3 sequence (DNA): TGTGCCAGCAGCTCTAGCGGGAGAGCGCACAATGAGCAGTTCTTC. Its protein product is CASSSSGRAHNEQFF. This chain links TRBV5-6 with TRBJ2-1, with 10 bases matching TRBD2. Germline CDR1 and CDR2: SGHDT and YYEEEE. The CDR3 has 15 amino acids. J lost 5 bases, V lost 3 bases, and 5 bases had no gene match.

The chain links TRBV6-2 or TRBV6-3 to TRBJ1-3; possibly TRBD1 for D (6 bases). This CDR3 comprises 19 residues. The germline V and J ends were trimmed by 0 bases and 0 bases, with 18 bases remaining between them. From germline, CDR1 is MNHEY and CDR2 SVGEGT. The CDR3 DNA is TGTGCCAGCAGTTACTCGGGACACTGGGTGGACGGCTCTGGAAACACCATATATTTT. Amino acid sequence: CASSYSGHWVDGSGNTIYF.

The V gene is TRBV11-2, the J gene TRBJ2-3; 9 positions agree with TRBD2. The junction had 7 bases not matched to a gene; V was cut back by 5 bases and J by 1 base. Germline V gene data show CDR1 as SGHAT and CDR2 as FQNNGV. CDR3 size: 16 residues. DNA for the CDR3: TGTGCCAGCAGCCTAAAACGACTAGCGGGCACAGATACGCAGTATTTT. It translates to CASSLKRLAGTDTQYF.

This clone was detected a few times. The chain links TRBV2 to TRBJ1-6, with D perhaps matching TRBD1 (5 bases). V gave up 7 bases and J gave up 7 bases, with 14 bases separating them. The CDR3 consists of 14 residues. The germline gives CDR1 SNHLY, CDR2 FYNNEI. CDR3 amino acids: CASNGGLRNSPLHF. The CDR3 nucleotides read TGTGCCAGCAACGGGGGTTTGAGGAATTCACCCCTCCACTTT.

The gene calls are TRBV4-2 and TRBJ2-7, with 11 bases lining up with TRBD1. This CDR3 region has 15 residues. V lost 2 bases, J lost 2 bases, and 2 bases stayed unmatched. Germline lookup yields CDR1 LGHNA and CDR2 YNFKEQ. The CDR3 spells CASSQPGQGAYEQYF. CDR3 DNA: TGTGCCAGCAGCCAACCGGGACAGGGGGCCTACGAGCAGTACTTC.

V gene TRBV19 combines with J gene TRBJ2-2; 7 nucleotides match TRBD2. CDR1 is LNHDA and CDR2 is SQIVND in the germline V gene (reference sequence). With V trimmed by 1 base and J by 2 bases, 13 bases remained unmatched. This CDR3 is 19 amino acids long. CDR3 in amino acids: CASSIARGAGEFNTGELFF. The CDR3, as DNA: TGTGCCAGTAGTATAGCCCGCGGGGCGGGAGAGTTCAACACCGGGGAGCTGTTTTTT.

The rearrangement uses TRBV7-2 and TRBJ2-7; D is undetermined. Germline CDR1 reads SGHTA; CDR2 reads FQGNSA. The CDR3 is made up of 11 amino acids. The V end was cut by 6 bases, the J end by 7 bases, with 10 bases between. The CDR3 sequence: CASSPNVEQYF. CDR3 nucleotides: TGTGCCAGCAGTCCTAACGTGGAGCAGTACTTC.

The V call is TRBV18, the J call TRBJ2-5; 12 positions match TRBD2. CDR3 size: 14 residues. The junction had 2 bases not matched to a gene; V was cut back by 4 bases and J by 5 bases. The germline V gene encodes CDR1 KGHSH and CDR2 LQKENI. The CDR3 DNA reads TGTGCCAGCTCACGGACTAGCGGGATCGAGACCCAGTACTTC. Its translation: CASSRTSGIETQYF.

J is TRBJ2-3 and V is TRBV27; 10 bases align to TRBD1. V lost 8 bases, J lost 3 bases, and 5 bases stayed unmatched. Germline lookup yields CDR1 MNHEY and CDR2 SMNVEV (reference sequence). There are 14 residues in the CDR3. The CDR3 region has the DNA TGTGCCAGCGGACGGGACAGGGGTACAGATACGCAGTATTTT. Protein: CASGRDRGTDTQYF.

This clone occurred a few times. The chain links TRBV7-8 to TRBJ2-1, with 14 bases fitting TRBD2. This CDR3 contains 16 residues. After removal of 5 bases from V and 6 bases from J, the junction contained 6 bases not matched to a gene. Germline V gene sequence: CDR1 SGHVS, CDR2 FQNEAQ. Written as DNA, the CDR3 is TGTGCCAGCAGCCGAGCGGGACTAGCGGGAGTCAATGAGCAGTTCTTC. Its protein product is CASSRAGLAGVNEQFF.

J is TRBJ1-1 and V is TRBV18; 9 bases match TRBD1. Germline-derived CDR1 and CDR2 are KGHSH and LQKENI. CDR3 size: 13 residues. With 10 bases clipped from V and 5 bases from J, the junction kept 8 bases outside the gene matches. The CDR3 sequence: CATRDRVGTEAFF. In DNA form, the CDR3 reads TGTGCCACCAGGGACAGGGTGGGAACTGAAGCTTTCTTT.

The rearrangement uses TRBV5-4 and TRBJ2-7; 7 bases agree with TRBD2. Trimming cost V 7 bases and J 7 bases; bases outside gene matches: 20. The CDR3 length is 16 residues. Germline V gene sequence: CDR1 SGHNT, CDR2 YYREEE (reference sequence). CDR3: CASSNTPAAGKGEQYF. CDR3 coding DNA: TGTGCCAGCTCTAATACACCGGCAGCGGGAAAGGGGGAGCAGTACTTC. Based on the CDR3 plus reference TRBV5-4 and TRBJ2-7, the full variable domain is ETGVTQSPTHLIKTRGQQVTLRCSSQSGHNTVSWYQQALGQGPQFIFQYYREEENGRGNFPPRFSGLQFPNYSSELNVNALELDDSALYLCASSNTPAAGKGEQYFGPGTRLTVT.

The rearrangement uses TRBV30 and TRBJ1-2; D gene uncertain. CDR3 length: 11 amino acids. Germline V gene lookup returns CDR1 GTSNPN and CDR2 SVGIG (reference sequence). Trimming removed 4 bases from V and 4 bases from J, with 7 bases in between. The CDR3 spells CAWNFPYGYTF. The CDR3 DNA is TGTGCCTGGAACTTTCCCTATGGCTACACCTTC.

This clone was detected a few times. The CDR3 is CASSVQGGSTEAFF. The CDR3 DNA reads TGTGCCAGCAGTGTTCAGGGTGGTAGCACTGAAGCTTTCTTT. The chain has TRBV6-4 and TRBJ1-1; possibly TRBD1 for D (5 bases). Per germline, CDR1 MRHNA and CDR2 SNTAGT. CDR3 length equals 14 residues. V lost 4 bases, J lost 4 bases, and 13 bases lay in between.

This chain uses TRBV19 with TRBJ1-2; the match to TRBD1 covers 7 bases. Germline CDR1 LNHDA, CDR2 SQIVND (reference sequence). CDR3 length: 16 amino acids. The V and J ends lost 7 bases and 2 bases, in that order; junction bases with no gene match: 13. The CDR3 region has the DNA TGTGCCAGTACTCAAATTCCGGGACAGATGAACTATGGCTACACCTTC. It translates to CASTQIPGQMNYGYTF.

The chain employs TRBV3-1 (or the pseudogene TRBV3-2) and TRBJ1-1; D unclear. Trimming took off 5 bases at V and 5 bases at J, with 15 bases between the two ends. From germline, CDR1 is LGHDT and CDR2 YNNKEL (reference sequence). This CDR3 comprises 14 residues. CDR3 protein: CASSYSASGTEAFF. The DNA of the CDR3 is TGTGCCAGCAGCTATTCGGCTTCGGGTACTGAAGCTTTCTTT.

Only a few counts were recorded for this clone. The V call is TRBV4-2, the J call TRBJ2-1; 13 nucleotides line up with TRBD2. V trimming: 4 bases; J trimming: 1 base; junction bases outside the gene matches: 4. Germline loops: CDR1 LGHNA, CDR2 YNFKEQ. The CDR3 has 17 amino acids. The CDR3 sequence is CASSPRTSGRSYNEQFF. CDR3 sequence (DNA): TGTGCCAGCAGCCCACGGACTAGCGGGAGATCCTACAATGAGCAGTTCTTC.